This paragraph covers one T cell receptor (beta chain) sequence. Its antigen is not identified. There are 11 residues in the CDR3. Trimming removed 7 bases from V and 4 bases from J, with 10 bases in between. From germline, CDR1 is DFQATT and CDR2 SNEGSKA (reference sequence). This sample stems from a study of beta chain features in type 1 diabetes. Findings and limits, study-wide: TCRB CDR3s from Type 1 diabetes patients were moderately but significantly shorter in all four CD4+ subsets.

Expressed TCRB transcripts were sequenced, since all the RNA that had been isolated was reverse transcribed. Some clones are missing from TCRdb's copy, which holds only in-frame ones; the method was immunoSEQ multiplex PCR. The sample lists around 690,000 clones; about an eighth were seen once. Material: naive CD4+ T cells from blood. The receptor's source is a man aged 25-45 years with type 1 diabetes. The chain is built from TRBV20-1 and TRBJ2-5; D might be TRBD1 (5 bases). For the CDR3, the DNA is TGCAGTGTATGGCAGGGAGAGACCCAGTACTTC. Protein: CSVWQGETQYF.